These T cell receptor beta chains were read from a single sample in a study of response to subunit inactivated influenza vaccine. TCRdb independently ran MiXCR on the RT-PCR reads; one entry per CDR3 protein. The table lists more than 400,000 distinct CDR3 sequences, approximately 11% of them singletons. The specimen was PBMCs from blood, collected 40 to 50 days after vaccination. The receptor set was obtained from a man aged 45 to 65 who received an inactivated influenza vaccine. Both conserved end residues are part of each CDR3. D genes are given only for firm matches. Rows give clone size only sometimes, using once, few, many, or a class for an expanded clone.

size: few; V: TRBV7-3; D: .; J: TRBJ1-1; DNA: TGTGCCAGCAGCTTGGCGGGGAAAGATGAAGCTTTCTTT; CDR3: CASSLAGKDEAFF
size: many; V: TRBV5-1; D: TRBD2; J: TRBJ2-1; DNA: TGCGCCAGCAGCTTAGACGGGGGGTCCTACAATGAGCAGTTCTTC; CDR3: CASSLDGGSYNEQFF
size: many; V: TRBV7-2; D: .; J: TRBJ1-5; DNA: TGTGCCAGCAGCTTAATTGTCGTGAATCAGCCCCAGCATTTT; CDR3: CASSLIVVNQPQHF
size: few; V: TRBV24-1; D: TRBD2; J: TRBJ2-1; DNA: TGTGCCACCAGCGACGGGACTAGGGGGGATGAGCAGTTCTTC; CDR3: CATSDGTRGDEQFF
size: few; V: TRBV5-1; D: TRBD1; J: TRBJ2-7; DNA: TGCGCCAGTGGGAACAGGGGGCTAGGCGAGCAGTACTTC; CDR3: CASGNRGLGEQYF
size: .; V: TRBV6-5; D: .; J: TRBJ2-2; DNA: TGTGCCAGCAGTTACTCGACGGGTACCGGGGAGCTGTTTTTT; CDR3: CASSYSTGTGELFF
size: .; V: TRBV7-2; D: .; J: TRBJ1-5; DNA: TGTGCCAGCAGCTTGGGGACACCTTATCAGCCCCAGCATTTT; CDR3: CASSLGTPYQPQHF
size: .; V: TRBV2; D: TRBD2; J: TRBJ2-2; DNA: TGTGCCAGCAGTGCGGGGGGGGTCCCGAACACCGGGGAGCTGTTTTTT; CDR3: CASSAGGVPNTGELFF
size: .; V: TRBV20-1; D: TRBD2; J: TRBJ2-1; DNA: TGCAGTGCTTACCCCCTTAGCGGGGCTTGGGATGAGCAGTTCTTC; CDR3: CSAYPLSGAWDEQFF
size: .; V: TRBV10-3; D: .; J: TRBJ2-7; DNA: TGTGCCATCAAGGATCGGGGGGCCAGCTCCTACGAGCAGTACTTC; CDR3: CAIKDRGASSYEQYF
size: many; V: TRBV20-1; D: TRBD1; J: TRBJ1-5; DNA: TGCAGTGCGAGACAGGGCGTAAATCAGCCCCAGCATTTT; CDR3: CSARQGVNQPQHF
size: few; V: TRBV10-2; D: .; J: TRBJ2-2; DNA: TGCGCCAGCAGTGAGTCACCGACCGGGGAGCTGTTTTTT; CDR3: CASSESPTGELFF
size: few; V: TRBV10-3; D: TRBD1; J: TRBJ2-3; DNA: TGTGCCATCAACAGGGGCTTAGATACGCAGTATTTT; CDR3: CAINRGLDTQYF
size: .; V: TRBV12-3/TRBV12-4; D: TRBD2; J: TRBJ2-5; DNA: TGTGCCAGCAGTTCTCGACTAGCGGGGAGAGAGACCCAGTACTTC; CDR3: CASSSRLAGRETQYF